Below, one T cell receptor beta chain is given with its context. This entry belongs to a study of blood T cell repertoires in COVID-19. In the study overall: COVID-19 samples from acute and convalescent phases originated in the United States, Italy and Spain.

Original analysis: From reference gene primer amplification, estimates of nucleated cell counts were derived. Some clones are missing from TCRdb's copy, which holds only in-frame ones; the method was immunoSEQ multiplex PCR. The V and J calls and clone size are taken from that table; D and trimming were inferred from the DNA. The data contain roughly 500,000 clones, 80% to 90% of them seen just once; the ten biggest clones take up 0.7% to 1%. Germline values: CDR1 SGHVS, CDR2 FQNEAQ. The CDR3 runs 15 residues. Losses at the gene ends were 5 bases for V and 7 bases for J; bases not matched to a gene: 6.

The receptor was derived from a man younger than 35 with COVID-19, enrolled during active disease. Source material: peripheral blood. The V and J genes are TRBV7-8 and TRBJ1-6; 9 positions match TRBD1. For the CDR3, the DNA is TGTGCCAGCAGCGCCAGGACAGGGGTCAATTCACCCCTCCACTTT. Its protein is CASSARTGVNSPLHF.